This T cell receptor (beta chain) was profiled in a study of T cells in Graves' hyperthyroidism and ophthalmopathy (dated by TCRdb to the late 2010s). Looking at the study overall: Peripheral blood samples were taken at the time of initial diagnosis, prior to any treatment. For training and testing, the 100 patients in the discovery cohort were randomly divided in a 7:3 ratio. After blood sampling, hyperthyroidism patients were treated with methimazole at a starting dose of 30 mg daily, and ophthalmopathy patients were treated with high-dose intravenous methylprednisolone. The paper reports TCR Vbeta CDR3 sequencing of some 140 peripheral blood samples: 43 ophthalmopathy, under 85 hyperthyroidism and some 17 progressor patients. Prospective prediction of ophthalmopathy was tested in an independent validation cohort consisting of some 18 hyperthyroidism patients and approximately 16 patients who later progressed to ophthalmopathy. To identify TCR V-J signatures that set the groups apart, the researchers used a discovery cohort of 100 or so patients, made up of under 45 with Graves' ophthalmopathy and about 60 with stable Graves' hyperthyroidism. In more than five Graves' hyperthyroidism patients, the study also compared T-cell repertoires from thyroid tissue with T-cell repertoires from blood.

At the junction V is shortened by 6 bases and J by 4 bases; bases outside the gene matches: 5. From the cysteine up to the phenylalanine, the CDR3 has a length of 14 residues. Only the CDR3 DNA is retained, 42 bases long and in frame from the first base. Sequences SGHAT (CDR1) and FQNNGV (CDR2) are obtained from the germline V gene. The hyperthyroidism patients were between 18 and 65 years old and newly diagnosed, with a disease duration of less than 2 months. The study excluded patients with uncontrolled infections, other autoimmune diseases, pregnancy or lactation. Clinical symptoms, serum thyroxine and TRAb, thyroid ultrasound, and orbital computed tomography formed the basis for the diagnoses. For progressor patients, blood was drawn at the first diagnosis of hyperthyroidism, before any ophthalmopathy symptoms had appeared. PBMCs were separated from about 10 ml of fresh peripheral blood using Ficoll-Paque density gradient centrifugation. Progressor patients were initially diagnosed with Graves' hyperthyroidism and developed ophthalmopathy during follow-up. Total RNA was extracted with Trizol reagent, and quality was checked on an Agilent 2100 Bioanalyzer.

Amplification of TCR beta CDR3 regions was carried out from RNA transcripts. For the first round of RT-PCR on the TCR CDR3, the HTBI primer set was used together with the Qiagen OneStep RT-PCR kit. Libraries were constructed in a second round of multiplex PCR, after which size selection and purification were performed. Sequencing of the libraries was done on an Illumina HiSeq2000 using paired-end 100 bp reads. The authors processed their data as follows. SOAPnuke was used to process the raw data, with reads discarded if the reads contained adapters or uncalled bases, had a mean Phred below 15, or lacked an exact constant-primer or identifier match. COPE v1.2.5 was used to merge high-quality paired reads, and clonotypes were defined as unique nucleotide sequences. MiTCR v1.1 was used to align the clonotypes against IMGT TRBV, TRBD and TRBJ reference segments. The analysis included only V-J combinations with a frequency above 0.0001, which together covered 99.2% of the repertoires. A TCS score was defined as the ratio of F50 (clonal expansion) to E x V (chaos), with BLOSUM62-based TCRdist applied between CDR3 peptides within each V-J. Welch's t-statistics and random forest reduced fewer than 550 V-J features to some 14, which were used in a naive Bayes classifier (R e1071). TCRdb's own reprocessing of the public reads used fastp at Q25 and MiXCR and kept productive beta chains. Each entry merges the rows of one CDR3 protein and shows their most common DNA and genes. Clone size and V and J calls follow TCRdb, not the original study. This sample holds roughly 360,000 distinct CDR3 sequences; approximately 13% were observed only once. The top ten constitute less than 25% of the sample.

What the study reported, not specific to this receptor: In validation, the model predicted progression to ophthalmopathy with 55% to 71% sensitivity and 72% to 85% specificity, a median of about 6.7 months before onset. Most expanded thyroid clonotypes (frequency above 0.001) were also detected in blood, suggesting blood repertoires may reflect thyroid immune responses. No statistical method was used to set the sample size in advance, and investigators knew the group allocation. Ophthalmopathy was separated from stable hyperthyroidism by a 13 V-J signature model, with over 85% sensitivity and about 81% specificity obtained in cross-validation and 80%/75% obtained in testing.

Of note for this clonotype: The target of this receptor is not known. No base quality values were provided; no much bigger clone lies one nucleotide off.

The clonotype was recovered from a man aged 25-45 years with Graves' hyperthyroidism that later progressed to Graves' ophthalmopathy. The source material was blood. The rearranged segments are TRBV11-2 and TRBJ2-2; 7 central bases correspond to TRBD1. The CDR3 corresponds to CASSSRGLTGELFF. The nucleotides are TGTGCCAGCAGTAGTAGGGGGCTCACCGGGGAGCTGTTTTTT.